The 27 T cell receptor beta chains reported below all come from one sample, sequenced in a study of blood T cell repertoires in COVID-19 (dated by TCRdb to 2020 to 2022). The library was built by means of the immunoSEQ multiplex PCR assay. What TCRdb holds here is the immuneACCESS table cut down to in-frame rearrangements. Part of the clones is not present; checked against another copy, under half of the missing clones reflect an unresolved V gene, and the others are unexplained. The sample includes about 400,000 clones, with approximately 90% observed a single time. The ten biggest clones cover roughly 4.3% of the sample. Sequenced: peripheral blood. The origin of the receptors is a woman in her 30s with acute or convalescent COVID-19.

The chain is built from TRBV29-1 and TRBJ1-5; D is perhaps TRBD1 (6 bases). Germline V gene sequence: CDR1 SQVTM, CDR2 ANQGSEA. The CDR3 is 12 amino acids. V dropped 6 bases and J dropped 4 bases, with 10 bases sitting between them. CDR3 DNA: TGCAGCGTAGCCGACAGGAATCAGCCCCAGCATTTT. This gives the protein CSVADRNQPQHF.

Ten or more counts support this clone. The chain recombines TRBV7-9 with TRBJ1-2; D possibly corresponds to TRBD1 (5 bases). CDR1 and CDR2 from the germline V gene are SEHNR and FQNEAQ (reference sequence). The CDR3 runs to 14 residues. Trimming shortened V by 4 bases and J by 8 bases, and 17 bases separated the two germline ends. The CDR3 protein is CASSSLGGAAGYTF. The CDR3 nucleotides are TGTGCCAGCAGCTCCCTGGGAGGGGCCGCAGGCTACACCTTC.

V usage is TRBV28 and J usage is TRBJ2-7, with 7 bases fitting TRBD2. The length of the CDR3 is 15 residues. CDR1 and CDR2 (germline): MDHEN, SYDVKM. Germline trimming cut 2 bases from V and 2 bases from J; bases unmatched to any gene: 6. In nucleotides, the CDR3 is TGTGCCAGCAGTTTAGAACCGGGGGGTACCTACGAGCAGTACTTC. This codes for CASSLEPGGTYEQYF.

The CDR3 protein is CASSQEQDYGYTF. The CDR3 nucleotides read TGTGCCAGCAGCCAAGAACAGGACTATGGCTACACCTTC. The V gene is TRBV14, the J gene TRBJ1-2; D may be TRBD1 (5 bases). This CDR3 contains 13 residues. CDR1 and CDR2 from the germline V gene are SGHDN and FVKESK. Trimming pared 0 bases from V and 3 bases from J, leaving 5 bases between.

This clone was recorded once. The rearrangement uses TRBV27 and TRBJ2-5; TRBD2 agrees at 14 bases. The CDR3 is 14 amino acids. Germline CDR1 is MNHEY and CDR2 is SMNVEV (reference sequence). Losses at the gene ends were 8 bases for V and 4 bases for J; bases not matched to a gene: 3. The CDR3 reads CASLGTSGGETQYF. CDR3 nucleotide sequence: TGTGCCAGCTTAGGGACTAGCGGGGGAGAGACCCAGTACTTC.

The chain's CDR3 is CSVDTGVGYTF. CDR3 coding DNA: TGCAGCGTTGATACGGGGGTCGGCTACACCTTC. This chain uses TRBV29-1 with TRBJ1-2; D is perhaps TRBD1 (5 bases). This CDR3 has 11 residues. CDR1 is SQVTM and CDR2 is ANQGSEA in the germline V gene. The ends were cut back, 3 bases at V and 8 bases at J, with 10 bases in the middle.

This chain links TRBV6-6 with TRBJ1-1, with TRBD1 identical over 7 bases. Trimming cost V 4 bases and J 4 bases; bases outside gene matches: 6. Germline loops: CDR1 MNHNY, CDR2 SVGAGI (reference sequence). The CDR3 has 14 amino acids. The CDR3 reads CASSSTTGFTEAFF. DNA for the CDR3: TGTGCCAGCAGTTCAACGACAGGGTTCACTGAAGCTTTCTTT.

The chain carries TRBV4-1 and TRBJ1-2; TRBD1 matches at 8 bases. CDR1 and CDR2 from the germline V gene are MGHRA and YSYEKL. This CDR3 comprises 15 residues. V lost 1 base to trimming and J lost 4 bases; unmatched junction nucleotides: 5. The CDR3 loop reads CASSQGQGLGYGYTF. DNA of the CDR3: TGCGCCAGCAGCCAAGGACAGGGGCTGGGCTATGGCTACACCTTC.

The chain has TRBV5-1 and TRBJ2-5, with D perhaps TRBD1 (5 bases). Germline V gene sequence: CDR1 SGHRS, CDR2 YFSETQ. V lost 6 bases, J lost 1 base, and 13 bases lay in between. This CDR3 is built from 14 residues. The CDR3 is CASTVGHFQETQYF. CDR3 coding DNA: TGCGCCAGCACCGTCGGACATTTCCAAGAGACCCAGTACTTC.

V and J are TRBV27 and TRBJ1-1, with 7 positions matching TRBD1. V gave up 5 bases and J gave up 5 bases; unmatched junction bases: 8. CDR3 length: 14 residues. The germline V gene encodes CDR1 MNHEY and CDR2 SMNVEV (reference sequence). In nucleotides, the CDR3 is TGTGCCAGCAGTGTGAGGGACAGTGGGACTGAAGCTTTCTTT. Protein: CASSVRDSGTEAFF.

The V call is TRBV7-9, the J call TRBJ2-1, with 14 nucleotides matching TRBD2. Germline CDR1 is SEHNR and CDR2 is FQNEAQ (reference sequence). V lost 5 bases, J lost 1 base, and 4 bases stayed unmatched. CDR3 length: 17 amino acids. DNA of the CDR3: TGTGCCAGCAGCGCGACTAGCGGGGGGGCATCCTACAATGAGCAGTTCTTC. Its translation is CASSATSGGASYNEQFF.

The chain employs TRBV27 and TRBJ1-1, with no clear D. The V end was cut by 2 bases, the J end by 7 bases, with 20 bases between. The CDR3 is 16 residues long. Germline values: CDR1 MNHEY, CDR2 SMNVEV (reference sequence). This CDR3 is CASSLSEGLASIEAFF. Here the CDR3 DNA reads TGTGCCAGCAGTTTAAGCGAGGGTCTGGCCTCTATTGAAGCTTTCTTT.

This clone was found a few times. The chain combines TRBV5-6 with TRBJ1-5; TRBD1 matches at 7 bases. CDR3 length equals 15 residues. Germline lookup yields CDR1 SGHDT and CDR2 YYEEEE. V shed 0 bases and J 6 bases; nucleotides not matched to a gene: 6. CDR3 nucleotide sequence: TGTGCCAGCAGCTTGGGGGGGACAGAAGGTCAGCCCCAGCATTTT. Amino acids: CASSLGGTEGQPQHF.

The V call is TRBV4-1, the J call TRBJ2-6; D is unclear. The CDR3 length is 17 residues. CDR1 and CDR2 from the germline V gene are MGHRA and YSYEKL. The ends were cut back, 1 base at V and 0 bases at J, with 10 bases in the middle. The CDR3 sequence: CASSQGLQLSGANVLTF. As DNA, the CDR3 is TGCGCCAGCAGCCAAGGATTACAGCTCTCTGGGGCCAACGTCCTGACTTTC.

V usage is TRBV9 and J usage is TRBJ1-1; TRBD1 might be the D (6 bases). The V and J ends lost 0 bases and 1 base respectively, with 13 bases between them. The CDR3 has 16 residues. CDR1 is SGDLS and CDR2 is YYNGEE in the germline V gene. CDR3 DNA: TGTGCCAGCAGCGTAGCGGGGACACGTGAGAACACTGAAGCTTTCTTT. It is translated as CASSVAGTRENTEAFF.

CDR3 residues: CASSLIRDTRNIQYF. CDR3 sequence (DNA): TGTGCCAGCAGCTTGATCCGGGACACCCGAAACATTCAGTACTTC. J is TRBJ2-4 and V is TRBV11-2, with D tentatively TRBD1 (6 bases). Germline V gives CDR1 SGHAT, CDR2 FQNNGV. V was trimmed by 3 bases and J by 6 bases, leaving 15 bases between them. This CDR3 has 15 residues.

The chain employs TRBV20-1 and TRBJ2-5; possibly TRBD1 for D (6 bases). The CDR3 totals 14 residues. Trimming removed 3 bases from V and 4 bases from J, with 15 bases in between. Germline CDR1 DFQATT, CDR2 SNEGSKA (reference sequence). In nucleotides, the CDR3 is TGCAGTGCTAGTTTTGGGGGCGATGGAGAGACCCAGTACTTC. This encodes CSASFGGDGETQYF.

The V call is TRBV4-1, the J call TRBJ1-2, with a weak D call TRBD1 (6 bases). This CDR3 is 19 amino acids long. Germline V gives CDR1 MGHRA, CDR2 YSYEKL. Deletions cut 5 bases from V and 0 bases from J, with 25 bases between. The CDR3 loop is CASSLGARSDRKPNYGYTF. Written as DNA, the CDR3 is TGCGCCAGCAGCTTAGGGGCCCGCTCAGACAGGAAGCCTAACTATGGCTACACCTTC.

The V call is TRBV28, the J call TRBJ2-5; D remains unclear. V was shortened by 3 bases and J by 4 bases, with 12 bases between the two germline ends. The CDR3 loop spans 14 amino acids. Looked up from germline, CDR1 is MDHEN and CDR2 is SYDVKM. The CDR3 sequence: CASSFSRPRETQYF. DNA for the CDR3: TGTGCCAGCAGTTTTTCACGACCTAGAGAGACCCAGTACTTC.

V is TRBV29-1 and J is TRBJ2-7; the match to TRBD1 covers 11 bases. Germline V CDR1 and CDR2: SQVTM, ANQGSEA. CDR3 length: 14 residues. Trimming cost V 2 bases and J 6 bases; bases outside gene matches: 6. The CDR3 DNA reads TGCAGCGTTGAAATTGGACAGGGGGCATCCGAGCAGTACTTC. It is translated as CSVEIGQGASEQYF.

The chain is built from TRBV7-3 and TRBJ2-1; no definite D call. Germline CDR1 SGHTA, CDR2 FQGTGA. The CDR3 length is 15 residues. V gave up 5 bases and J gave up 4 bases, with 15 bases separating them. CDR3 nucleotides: TGTGCCAGCAGCCCCAAATCGGTGGAGTACAATGAGCAGTTCTTC. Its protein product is CASSPKSVEYNEQFF. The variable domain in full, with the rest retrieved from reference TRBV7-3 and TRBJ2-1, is GAGVSQTPSNKVTEKGKYVELRCDPISGHTALYWYRQSLGQGPEFLIYFQGTGAADDSGLPNDRFFAVRPEGSVSTLKIQRTERGDSAVYLCASSPKSVEYNEQFFGPGTRLTVL.

In nucleotides, the CDR3 is TGCGCCAGCAGCCAATTCCACCTGACAGGGCGAGGAGGCTACACCTTC. As protein: CASSQFHLTGRGGYTF. The chain joins TRBV4-1 to TRBJ1-2, with 7 bases that match TRBD1. This CDR3 contains 16 residues. Looked up from germline, CDR1 is MGHRA and CDR2 is YSYEKL. With 2 bases clipped from V and 8 bases from J, the junction kept 14 bases outside the gene matches.

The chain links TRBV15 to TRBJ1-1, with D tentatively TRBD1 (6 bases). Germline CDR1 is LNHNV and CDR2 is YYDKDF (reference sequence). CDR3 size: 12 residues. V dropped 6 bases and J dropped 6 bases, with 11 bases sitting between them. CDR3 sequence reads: CATSGTGPEAFF. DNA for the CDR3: TGTGCCACCAGTGGAACAGGGCCTGAAGCTTTCTTT.

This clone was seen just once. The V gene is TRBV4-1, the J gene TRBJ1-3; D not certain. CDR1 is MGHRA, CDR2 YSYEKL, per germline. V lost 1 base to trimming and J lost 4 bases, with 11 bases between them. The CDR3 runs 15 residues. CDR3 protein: CASSQVHSGGNTIYF. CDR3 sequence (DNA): TGCGCCAGCAGCCAAGTTCACAGCGGGGGAAACACCATATATTTT.

For the CDR3, the DNA is TGTGCCAGCAGCGACAGATCCTCTGGGGCCAACGTCCTGACTTTC. Amino acid sequence: CASSDRSSGANVLTF. The V call is TRBV2, the J call TRBJ2-6; a weak D match, TRBD1 (5 bases). The V end lost 6 bases, the J end lost 0 bases, and 9 bases lay between the germline ends. This CDR3 is 15 amino acids long. Germline-derived CDR1 and CDR2 are SNHLY and FYNNEI.

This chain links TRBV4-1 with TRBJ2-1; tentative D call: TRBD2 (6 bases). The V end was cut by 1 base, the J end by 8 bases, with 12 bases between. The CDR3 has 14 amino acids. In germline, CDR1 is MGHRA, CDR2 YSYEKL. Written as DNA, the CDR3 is TGCGCCAGCAGCCAAGGACCCTCGGGGGATGAGCAGTTCTTC. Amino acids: CASSQGPSGDEQFF.

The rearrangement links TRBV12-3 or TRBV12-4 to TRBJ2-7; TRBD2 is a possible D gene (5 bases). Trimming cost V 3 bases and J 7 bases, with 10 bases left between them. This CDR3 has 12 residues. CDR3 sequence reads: CASSFGLAEQYF. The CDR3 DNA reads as TGTGCCAGCAGTTTTGGGTTAGCGGAGCAGTACTTC.